This TCR beta chain was obtained from a study of T-cell reconstitution after alpha-beta-depleted transplantation in children. Unique molecular identifiers were built into the TCRbeta library. MiXCR, applied by TCRdb to the PCR reads, yields one record per CDR3 protein. The sample shows roughly 610,000 distinct CDR3 sequences, 10% of them seen only once. The CDR3 has 13 residues. CDR1 is SEHNR, CDR2 FQNEAQ, per germline (reference sequence). Trimming took 1 base from V and 4 from J, leaving 7 bases between them. The TCR sequence derives from a human donor who donated a stem cell graft to a child with acute myeloid leukemia. Sequences were derived from PBMCs from the stem cell graft donor, sampled from the stem cell graft. The V gene is TRBV7-9, the J gene TRBJ1-1; no definite D call. The DNA of the CDR3 is TGTGCCAGCAGCTTAGTAAGTAGCACTGAAGCTTTCTTT. Its protein product is CASSLVSSTEAFF.